The present T cell receptor (beta chain) was sequenced within a study of T cell responses to AZD1222 COVID-19 vaccine. Study conclusions and caveats: Spike as a whole was targeted by vaccine-associated CD4 TCRs, dominant at 160-218 and 743-854. Females made up more of the donors, who were largely white British, and clonal diversity may have come out too low. Spike-specific TCR breadth and depth went up after people got two AZD1222 doses.

This table comes from immunoSEQ multiplex PCR, and its TCRdb copy is limited to in-frame clones, with some not included. Of 200,000 or so clones in the sample, about 90% were seen once. As to this clone: Its matching antigen is unknown.

Germline V gives CDR1 SGHAT, CDR2 FQNNGV. V shed 5 bases and J shed 2 bases, with 13 bases lying between them. The CDR3 contains 14 residues. The sequenced sample was peripheral blood, obtained on day 0 of MenACWY control vaccination. The genes are TRBV11-2 and TRBJ2-7; D is tentatively TRBD1 or TRBD2 (5 bases each). This sequence originates from an adult in good health. The CDR3 sequence: CASSIRDGPYEQYF. The CDR3, as DNA: TGTGCCAGCAGCATAAGGGACGGACCCTACGAGCAGTACTTC.